The TCR beta chain described here comes from a study of blood T cell repertoires in COVID-19. Study at large: The United States, Italy and Spain provided the acute and convalescent COVID-19 samples.

Original processing methods: How many nucleated cells were present was estimated from reference gene primer amplification. Clones were read by immunoSEQ multiplex PCR, and TCRdb kept only the in-frame ones, dropping some. V, J and clone size were drawn from that table, and D and trimming were deduced from the DNA. The sample has 100,000 to 150,000 clones; about nine tenths are singletons. The CDR3 consists of 13 residues. Germline V CDR1 and CDR2: MNHEY, SVGAGI. V lost 2 bases and J lost 5, with 9 bases in between. The TCR originated in a man between 50 and 59 years old with acute or convalescent COVID-19. The J gene is TRBJ1-1, the V gene TRBV6-5; D not resolved. Sequenced: peripheral blood. The CDR3 nucleotides read TGTGCCAGCAGTTACCAGGAGGGTACTGAAGCTTTCTTT. It yields the protein CASSYQEGTEAFF.